The 6 T cell receptor beta chains below were found in one sample sequenced in a study of Graves' ophthalmopathy and Graves' hyperthyroidism. The authors amplified TCR beta CDR3 regions from RNA transcripts. First-round RT-PCR relied on HTBI primers, and a second-round multiplex PCR came next. TCRdb re-called the multiplex PCR reads through MiXCR, storing one row per CDR3 protein. The sample lists a few hundred thousand distinct CDR3 sequences, 15% to 20% occurring once. Source material: peripheral blood. Every receptor here comes from a woman aged 18-29 years with Graves' ophthalmopathy.

This clonotype showed up many times. J is TRBJ1-3 and V is TRBV19, with a tentative D call TRBD1 (5 bases). The length of the CDR3 is 13 residues. Germline V lookup: CDR1 LNHDA, CDR2 SQIVND (reference sequence). Between the trimmed V and J ends, which lost 9 bases and 0 bases, there was a span of 9 bases. The CDR3 DNA reads TGTGCCAGCGGGACGAACTCTGGAAACACCATATATTTT. Translated: CASGTNSGNTIYF.

This clonotype has a count of ten or more. CDR3 nucleotides: TGTGCCAGCGGTCTGGACAGGGGACGATTAATCAACACCGGGGAGCTGTTTTTT. This translates into CASGLDRGRLINTGELFF. This chain links TRBV11-2 with TRBJ2-2; 9 bases map to TRBD1. This CDR3 has 18 residues. The germline CDR1 and CDR2 sequences are SGHAT and FQNNGV. Trimming at V came to 8 bases and at J to 2 bases, leaving 15 bases not matched to a gene.

This clonotype has at least ten counts. The genes are TRBV2 and TRBJ1-2; 9 bases line up with TRBD1. V dropped 6 bases and J dropped 5; count of bases not matched to a gene: 7. This CDR3 has 14 residues. Germline assignment: CDR1 SNHLY and CDR2 FYNNEI. The DNA for the CDR3 is TGTGCCAGCAGAGGGACAGGGACTTTTTATGGCTACACCTTC. Encoded protein: CASRGTGTFYGYTF.

This clonotype was found many times. J is TRBJ2-7 and V is TRBV6-1, with 8 bases that match TRBD2. The CDR3 contains 13 residues. Germline V gene data show CDR1 as MNHNS and CDR2 as SASEGT. Losses at the gene ends were 6 bases for V and 3 bases for J; bases not matched to a gene: 4. The CDR3 spells CASSGGANYEQYF. The CDR3, as DNA: TGTGCCAGCAGCGGGGGGGCTAACTACGAGCAGTACTTC.

This clonotype was counted at least ten times. V and J are TRBV20-1 and TRBJ2-5; 8 nucleotides match TRBD1. Germline V gene lookup returns CDR1 DFQATT and CDR2 SNEGSKA (reference sequence). CDR3 size: 13 residues. V shed 0 bases and J 5 bases; nucleotides not matched to a gene: 2. The CDR3 is CSARDRGQETQYF. The CDR3 nucleotides are TGCAGTGCTAGAGACAGGGGGCAGGAGACCCAGTACTTC.

In its sample, this clonotype was seen many times. The rearrangement links TRBV24-1 to TRBJ2-7, with a tentative D call TRBD1 (6 bases). The germline V and J ends were trimmed by 2 bases and 4 bases, with 23 bases remaining between them. Germline-derived CDR1 and CDR2 are KGHDR and SFDVKD. The CDR3 runs to 18 residues. The CDR3, as DNA: TGTGCCACCAGTGATTCTTCCCACCGGGGACACGGTGGTTACGAGCAGTACTTC. Residues: CATSDSSHRGHGGYEQYF.